This TCR beta chain was sequenced during a study of Ad26.COV2.S vaccination and SARS-CoV-2 variants. Regarding the study as a whole: While placebo recipients had lower spike-specific TCR breadth, vaccine recipients had more. It was found that vaccine and placebo recipients had similar non-spike TCR breadth.

The germline V and J ends were trimmed by 3 bases and 1 base, with 12 bases remaining between them. CDR1 and CDR2 from the germline V gene are SEHNR and FQNEAQ (reference sequence). The CDR3 sequence is 15 residues long. This clone appeared a few times. Its matching antigen is unknown. TCRdb keeps only in-frame clones here, not all; method: immunoSEQ multiplex PCR. The table shows about 97,000 clones, with roughly 80% occurring only once. Material: peripheral blood, obtained after recovery from COVID-19. The chain couples TRBV7-9 to TRBJ1-1; D might be TRBD1 (6 bases). The TCR sequence derives from a human donor who had recovered from COVID-19. The CDR3 DNA reads as TGTGCCAGCAGCTTTATCCGGACAGCGAACACTGAAGCTTTCTTT. Translated, it gives CASSFIRTANTEAFF.